This T cell receptor (beta chain) is from a study of CD8+ T cells in alopecia areata. General observations from the study: In scalp, tofacitinib significantly decreased clonality and expanded CD8+ clones among the top 100. A great number of expanded lesional clones endured in scalp and blood during tofacitinib.

After isolation, RNA underwent reverse transcription to generate cDNA as the sequencing template. This table comes from immunoSEQ multiplex PCR, and its TCRdb copy is limited to in-frame clones, with some not included. The sample lists approximately 42,000 clones, around three fifths seen once, with about a fifth in the top ten. Documented treatment: oral pan-JAK inhibitor, 5-10 mg twice daily. Of note for this clone: Its antigen is undetermined.

The material was CD8+ T cells sorted from blood, obtained at week 4, from a patient treated with tofacitinib. This receptor was taken from a human donor with alopecia areata.

The CDR3 loop is CASSLSRTGAGELFF. DNA for the CDR3: TGTGCCAGCAGTTTATCGCGCACTGGGGCCGGGGAGCTGTTTTTT. The chain joins TRBV27 to TRBJ2-2; no clear D. The germline V gene has CDR1 MNHEY and CDR2 SMNVEV (reference sequence). V was trimmed by 0 bases and J by 6 bases, leaving 11 bases between them. The CDR3 runs 15 residues.